The 17 T cell receptor beta chains in this list originate from one sample, sequenced in a study of spatial heterogeneity in lung cancer. As to time point: sample taken at primary tumor resection. Tumor, nontumor lung or frozen PBMC supplied whole RNA that was sequenced unsorted. TCRdb re-called the 5' RACE reads through MiXCR, storing one row per CDR3 protein. Seen here are a few thousand distinct CDR3 sequences, around 15% observed once, and the top ten hold 65%. Sequenced here: PBMCs, sampled at surgery. These receptors all come from a male donor with early-stage non-small cell lung cancer.

By share, this clonotype counts as medium-sized (0.01 to 0.1%). J is TRBJ1-4 and V is TRBV6-5, with D possibly TRBD1 on 6 matching bases. V was clipped by 8 bases and J by 5 bases, with 15 bases between them. Per the germline V gene, CDR1 is MNHEY and CDR2 is SVGAGI. The CDR3 has 14 residues. DNA for the CDR3: TGTGCCAGCCGTCGCGGGGGGCTAAATGAAAAACTGTTTTTT. As protein: CASRRGGLNEKLFF.

This clonotype was recorded many times. The chain is built from TRBV12-3 or TRBV12-4 and TRBJ1-1; possible D gene TRBD1, 5 bases. The CDR3 is 14 amino acids. Trimming stripped 7 bases from V and 4 bases from J, with 16 bases between. This CDR3 reads CASISRGSGTEAFF. The DNA for the CDR3 is TGTGCCAGCATCTCACGGGGGAGCGGCACTGAAGCTTTCTTT.

In its sample, this clonotype is medium-sized (0.01 to 0.1%). The gene calls are TRBV5-1 and TRBJ2-1; perhaps TRBD1 as D (6 bases). This CDR3 is 14 amino acids long. Germline V gene sequence: CDR1 SGHRS, CDR2 YFSETQ. V shed 2 bases and J shed 8 bases, with 14 bases lying between them. CDR3 amino acids: CASSFGGAGDEQFF. CDR3 bases: TGCGCCAGCAGCTTTGGGGGCGCAGGGGATGAGCAGTTCTTC.

This clonotype was seen at least ten times. The rearrangement joins TRBV7-2 to TRBJ2-1; 9 bases match TRBD2. This CDR3 comprises 15 residues. The junction had 9 bases not matched to a gene; V was cut back by 3 bases and J by 9 bases. Germline values: CDR1 SGHTA, CDR2 FQGNSA. The CDR3 nucleotides are TGTGCCAGCAGCTTTAATATGGCGGGAGGGTTTGAGCAGTTCTTC. Protein: CASSFNMAGGFEQFF.

This clonotype was counted at least ten times. This chain joins TRBV6-5 and TRBJ2-2; TRBD1 aligns across 8 bases. CDR3 length: 15 residues. V gave up 6 bases and J gave up 4 bases; unmatched junction bases: 7. CDR1 is MNHEY and CDR2 is SVGAGI in the germline V gene. The CDR3 sequence: CASSNDRGPTGELFF. The CDR3 coding sequence is TGTGCCAGCAGCAACGACAGGGGACCCACCGGGGAGCTGTTTTTT.

This clonotype showed up many times. The chain joins TRBV30 to TRBJ1-6; 8 nucleotides line up with TRBD1. The J segment lost 10 bases and the V segment lost 4 bases, leaving 15 bases of the junction unmatched. Germline V gene sequence: CDR1 GTSNPN, CDR2 SVGIG (reference sequence). The CDR3 is 16 amino acids. CDR3: CAWIQTGEGEWSPLHF. The CDR3 DNA reads TGTGCCTGGATCCAGACAGGGGAAGGGGAATGGTCACCCCTCCACTTT.

This clonotype was recorded at least ten times. This chain links TRBV2 with TRBJ2-1, with D possibly matching TRBD2 (7 bases). Trimming stripped 6 bases from V and 8 bases from J, with 14 bases between. In germline, CDR1 is SNHLY, CDR2 FYNNEI. The CDR3 totals 13 residues. The CDR3 protein is CASRGGQGHEQFF. DNA for the CDR3: TGTGCCAGCAGGGGGGGGCAGGGTCATGAGCAGTTCTTC. The full variable domain, rest sourced from reference TRBV2 and TRBJ2-1, is EPEVTQTPSHQVTQMGQEVILRCVPISNHLYFYWYRQILGQKVEFLVSFYNNEISEKSEIFDDQFSVERPDGSNFTLKIRSTKLEDSAMYFCASRGGQGHEQFFGPGTRLTVL.

The rearrangement links TRBV9 to TRBJ2-2, with 7 bases identical to TRBD2. Germline V gives CDR1 SGDLS, CDR2 YYNGEE. The V gene end was trimmed by 2 bases and the J gene end by 1 base; junction bases not matched to a gene: 8. The CDR3 contains 17 residues. The CDR3 bases are TGTGCCAGCAGCGTTCAGCGGGGCCAAGGGAACACCGGGGAGCTGTTTTTT. This encodes CASSVQRGQGNTGELFF.

This clonotype was picked up many times. The V gene is TRBV5-6, the J gene TRBJ1-1; the D gene is possibly TRBD1 (5 bases). Trimming removed 1 base from V and 5 bases from J, with 12 bases in between. This CDR3 region has 14 residues. The germline gives CDR1 SGHDT, CDR2 YYEEEE. The DNA of the CDR3 is TGTGCCAGCAGCTTGCAGGGCGCAGGGACTGAAGCTTTCTTT. It translates to CASSLQGAGTEAFF.

The chain joins TRBV9 to TRBJ2-1; 7 bases fit TRBD1. The CDR3 totals 15 residues. V was pared by 3 bases and J by 2 bases, with 5 bases of the junction left unmatched. The germline V gene encodes CDR1 SGDLS and CDR2 YYNGEE. CDR3 DNA: TGTGCCAGCAGCGCACAGGGGAACACCTACAATGAGCAGTTCTTC. Translated: CASSAQGNTYNEQFF.

This clonotype was counted a few times. This rearrangement joins TRBV4-1 to TRBJ2-6; unclear D gene. CDR1 is MGHRA and CDR2 is YSYEKL in the germline V gene. Trimming left V 1 base short and J 0 bases short, with 7 bases between. The CDR3 runs 16 residues. CDR3 sequence: CASSQGPASGANVLTF. CDR3 bases: TGCGCCAGCAGCCAAGGACCGGCCTCTGGGGCCAACGTCCTGACTTTC.

The sample holds a few counts of this clonotype. The rearrangement links TRBV5-1 to TRBJ2-7, with TRBD1 matching over 11 bases. CDR1 SGHRS and CDR2 YFSETQ come from the germline V gene. The trim removed 7 bases at V and 6 bases at J, leaving 9 bases unmatched. CDR3 length equals 14 residues. CDR3 loop: CASAWGTGGGEQYF. Written as DNA, the CDR3 is TGCGCCAGCGCCTGGGGGACAGGGGGAGGCGAGCAGTACTTC. The variable domain in full, with the rest retrieved from reference TRBV5-1 and TRBJ2-7, is KAGVTQTPRYLIKTRGQQVTLSCSPISGHRSVSWYQQTPGQGLQFLFEYFSETQRNKGNFPGRFSGRQFSNSRSEMNVSTLELGDSALYLCASAWGTGGGEQYFGPGTRLTVT.

V usage is TRBV9 and J usage is TRBJ2-7, with a weak D call TRBD2 (5 bases). The germline V and J ends were trimmed by 3 bases and 7 bases, with 11 bases remaining between them. Germline V lookup: CDR1 SGDLS, CDR2 YYNGEE. The CDR3 runs to 12 residues. The CDR3 sequence is CASSAPPGEQYF. The CDR3 DNA reads as TGTGCCAGCAGCGCCCCCCCGGGGGAGCAGTACTTC.

The chain recombines TRBV24-1 with TRBJ2-1; 8 bases are shared with TRBD1. The germline gives CDR1 KGHDR, CDR2 SFDVKD. This CDR3 comprises 14 residues. With 6 bases clipped from V and 3 bases from J, the junction kept 3 bases outside the gene matches. CDR3 nucleotides: TGTGCCACCAGTATAGGACAGGGCTACAATGAGCAGTTCTTC. This encodes CATSIGQGYNEQFF.

This clonotype was recorded at least ten times. The chain carries TRBV29-1 and TRBJ1-2, with 9 bases fitting TRBD1. CDR3 length: 12 amino acids. Looked up from germline, CDR1 is SQVTM and CDR2 is ANQGSEA. V lost 7 bases to trimming and J lost 3 bases; unmatched junction nucleotides: 3. Here the CDR3 DNA reads TGCAGCGGGAGACAGGGGGACTATGGCTACACCTTC. Its translation is CSGRQGDYGYTF.

This clonotype was picked up a small number of times. A much larger clone sits a single nucleotide away, making a read error possible. The gene calls are TRBV6-2 or TRBV6-3 and TRBJ2-2; 7 nucleotides agree with TRBD2. Germline V gene data show CDR1 as MNHEY and CDR2 as SVGEGT. The CDR3 loop spans 15 amino acids. The J segment lost 3 bases and the V segment lost 5 bases, leaving 6 bases of the junction unmatched. The CDR3: CASSRASGHTGELFF. CDR3 coding DNA: TGTGCCAGCAGTCGGGCTAGCGGCCACACCGGGGAGCTGTTTTTT.

This clonotype occurred many times. The rearrangement links TRBV7-9 to TRBJ2-5, with D perhaps assigned TRBD1 or TRBD2 (5 bases each). CDR3 size: 14 residues. V was pared by 2 bases and J by 1 base, with 8 bases between. Looked up from germline, CDR1 is SEHNR and CDR2 is FQNEAQ (reference sequence). The CDR3 here is CASSLWGSQETQYF. CDR3 nucleotide sequence: TGTGCCAGCAGCTTATGGGGGTCCCAAGAGACCCAGTACTTC.